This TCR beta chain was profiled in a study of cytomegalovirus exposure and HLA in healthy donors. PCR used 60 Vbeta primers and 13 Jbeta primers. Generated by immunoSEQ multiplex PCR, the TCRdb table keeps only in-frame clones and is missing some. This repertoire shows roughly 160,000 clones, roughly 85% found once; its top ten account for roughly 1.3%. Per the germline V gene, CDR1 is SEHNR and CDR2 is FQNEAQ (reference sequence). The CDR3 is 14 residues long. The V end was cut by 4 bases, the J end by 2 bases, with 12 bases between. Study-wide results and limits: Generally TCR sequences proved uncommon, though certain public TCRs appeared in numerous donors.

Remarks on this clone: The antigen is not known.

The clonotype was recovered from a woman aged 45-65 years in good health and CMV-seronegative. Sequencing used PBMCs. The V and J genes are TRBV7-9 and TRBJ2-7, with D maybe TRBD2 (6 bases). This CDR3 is CASSYTGLTYEQYF. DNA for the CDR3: TGTGCCAGCAGCTATACAGGACTAACCTACGAGCAGTACTTC.